Listed below are T cell receptor beta chains from one sample, sequenced in a study of cytomegalovirus exposure and HLA in healthy donors. Clones were sequenced by immunoSEQ multiplex PCR, and TCRdb holds only the in-frame ones, with some missing. The sample consists of about 130,000 clones, around 86% of them appearing once. The sequenced sample was PBMCs. All receptors derive from a woman aged 45 to 65 in good health and CMV-seropositive. CDR3s include the opening cysteine and the closing phenylalanine or tryptophan. Size tells how often a clone was seen (once, few, many) or the class of an expanded clone, and some rows leave it out.

V: TRBV19; size: NA; CDR3: CASSPSYGTGYYEQYF
V: TRBV5-4; size: NA; CDR3: CASSLGQGSSYNEQFF
V: TRBV4-1; size: NA; CDR3: CASSLRLAGVRADTQYF
V: TRBV2; size: NA; CDR3: CASNRVQAYEQFF
V: TRBV5-1; size: NA; CDR3: CASSLTGRGNTIYF
V: TRBV11-2; size: NA; CDR3: CASSLVPRGTNEKLFF
V: TRBV14; size: NA; CDR3: CASRPTGDNSPLHF
V: TRBV5-1; size: NA; CDR3: CASSPGTSGNNEQFF
V: TRBV28; size: NA; CDR3: CASSAGETSSLYQPQHF
V: TRBV10-3; size: NA; CDR3: CAISEWTGGQETQYF
V: TRBV6-5; size: NA; CDR3: CASSPQGEGNEKLFF
V: TRBV5-1; size: few; CDR3: CASSWGTDTEAFF
V: TRBV19; size: once; CDR3: CASSAGTGLGYTF
V: TRBV15; size: NA; CDR3: CATSRVKTGNTEAFF
V: TRBV6-6; size: once; CDR3: CASSYSRQGPTEAFF
V: TRBV5-1; size: NA; CDR3: CASSLGQTTDTQYF
V: TRBV6-5; size: NA; CDR3: CASSYSGRGPYNEQFF
V: TRBV6-5; size: NA; CDR3: CASSPSGGLGNTIYF
V: TRBV18; size: NA; CDR3: CASSPKSATNEKLFF
V: TRBV7-8; size: few; CDR3: CASSLERRGKSYEQYF
V: TRBV7-9; size: NA; CDR3: CASSFPPGLAGRNEQFF
V: TRBV30; size: NA; CDR3: CAWSPGQGDQPQHF
V: TRBV5-1; size: NA; CDR3: CASSSGQGAGSTDTQYF
V: TRBV30; size: NA; CDR3: CAWTPLGDPPYEQYF
V: TRBV9; size: NA; CDR3: CASSGKGDSSYNEQFF
V: TRBV5-1; size: NA; CDR3: CASSLEQGSDTQYF
V: TRBV5-6; size: NA; CDR3: CASSSQLAGDYNEQFF
V: TRBV10-3; size: NA; CDR3: CAISERDRETEAFF
V: TRBV27; size: NA; CDR3: CASSSWTLEGETQYF
V: TRBV5-5; size: NA; CDR3: CASSLFPLTSGGRAGELFF
V: TRBV5-1; size: NA; CDR3: CASSRVSLYRSGGQNEQFF
V: TRBV27; size: NA; CDR3: CASSFIPLGRPKNTEAFF